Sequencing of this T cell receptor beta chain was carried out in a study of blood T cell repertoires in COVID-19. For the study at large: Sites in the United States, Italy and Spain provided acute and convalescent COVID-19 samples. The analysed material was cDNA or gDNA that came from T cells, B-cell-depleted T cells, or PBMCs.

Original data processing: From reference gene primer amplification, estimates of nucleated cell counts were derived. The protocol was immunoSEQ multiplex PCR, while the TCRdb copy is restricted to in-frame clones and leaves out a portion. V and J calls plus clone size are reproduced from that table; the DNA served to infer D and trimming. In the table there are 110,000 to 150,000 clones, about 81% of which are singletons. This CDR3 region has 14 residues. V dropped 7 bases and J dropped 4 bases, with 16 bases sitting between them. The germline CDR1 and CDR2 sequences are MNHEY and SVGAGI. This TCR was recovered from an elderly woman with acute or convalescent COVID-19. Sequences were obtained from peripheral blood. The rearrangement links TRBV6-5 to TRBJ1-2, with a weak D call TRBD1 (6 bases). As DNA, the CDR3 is TGTGCCAGCACCCCCACGGGACACTTCTATGGCTACACCTTC. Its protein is CASTPTGHFYGYTF.